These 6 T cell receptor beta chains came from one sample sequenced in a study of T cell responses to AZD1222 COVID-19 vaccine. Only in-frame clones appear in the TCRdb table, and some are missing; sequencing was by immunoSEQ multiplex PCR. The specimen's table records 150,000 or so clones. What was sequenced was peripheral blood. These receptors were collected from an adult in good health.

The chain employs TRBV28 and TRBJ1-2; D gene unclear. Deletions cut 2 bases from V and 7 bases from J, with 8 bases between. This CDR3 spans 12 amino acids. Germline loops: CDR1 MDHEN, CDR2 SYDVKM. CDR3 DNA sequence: TGTGCCAGCAGTTTAGACGTGGGTGGCTACACCTTC. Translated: CASSLDVGGYTF.

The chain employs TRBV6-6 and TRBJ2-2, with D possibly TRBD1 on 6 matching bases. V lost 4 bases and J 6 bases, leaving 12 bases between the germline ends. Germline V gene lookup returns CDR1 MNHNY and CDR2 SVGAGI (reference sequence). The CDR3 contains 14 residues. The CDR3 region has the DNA TGTGCCAGCAGTTTTGCAGGGGAAGCCGGGGAGCTGTTTTTT. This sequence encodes CASSFAGEAGELFF.

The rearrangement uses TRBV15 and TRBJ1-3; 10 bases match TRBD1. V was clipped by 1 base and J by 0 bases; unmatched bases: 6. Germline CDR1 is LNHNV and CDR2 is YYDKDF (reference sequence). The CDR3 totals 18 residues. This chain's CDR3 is CATSRGDRGPYSGNTIYF. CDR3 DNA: TGTGCCACCAGCAGAGGGGACAGGGGCCCGTACTCTGGAAACACCATATATTTT.

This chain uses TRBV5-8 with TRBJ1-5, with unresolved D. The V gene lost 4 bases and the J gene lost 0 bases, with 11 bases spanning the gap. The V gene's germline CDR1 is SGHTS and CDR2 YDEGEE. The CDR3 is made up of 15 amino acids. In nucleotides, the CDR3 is TGTGCCAGCAGCCCGACCGGTAATAGCAATCAGCCCCAGCATTTT. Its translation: CASSPTGNSNQPQHF.

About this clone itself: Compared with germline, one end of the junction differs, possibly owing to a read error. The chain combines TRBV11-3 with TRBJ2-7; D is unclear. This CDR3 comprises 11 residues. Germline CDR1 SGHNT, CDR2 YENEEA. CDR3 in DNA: TGTGCCAGCAGCCTAGACTACGAGCAGTACTTC. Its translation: CASSLDYEQYF.

In DNA form, the CDR3 reads TGTGCCAGTAGTACCAGCGGGGGGTCAGACAATGAGCAGTTCTTC. This gives the protein CASSTSGGSDNEQFF. V usage is TRBV19 and J usage is TRBJ2-1; 9 bases map to TRBD2. The CDR3 is 15 residues long. Germline trimming cut 4 bases from V and 5 bases from J; bases unmatched to any gene: 6. Germline V gene data show CDR1 as LNHDA and CDR2 as SQIVND (reference sequence).